This entry features one T cell receptor beta chain sequence. Next came a second PCR, run for about 7 to 12 cycles, which used a sample-barcoded 5' primer along with a J-beta primer mix. Each cDNA molecule was tagged by a template-switch adaptor that had 12 random nucleotides. TCRdb re-analysed the 5' RACE reads in MiXCR, keeping a single row per CDR3 protein. This table has 790,000 or so distinct CDR3 sequences, about 46% appearing once. The donors, aged roughly 6 to 95, were healthy Caucasians from Russia. There were at least 6 micrograms of total RNA extracted from every sample. These data belong to a study of blood T cells in healthy people across ages. The source of this sequence is an elderly man in good health. The sample was blood.

CDR3 region: CSARDLLLAYEQYF. CDR3 bases: TGCAGTGCTAGAGATCTCCTACTCGCCTACGAGCAGTACTTC. This chain uses TRBV20-1 with TRBJ2-7; no definite D call. Deletions cut 0 bases from V and 2 bases from J, with 11 bases between. CDR1 is DFQATT and CDR2 is SNEGSKA in the germline V gene (reference sequence). The CDR3 is 14 residues long.